The rows below give T cell receptor beta chains drawn from one sample of a study of shared clonotypes between healthy human individuals. Data came from immunoSEQ multiplex PCR; TCRdb stores just in-frame clones and leaves some out. The sample consists of roughly 2,000,000 clones, 80% to 95% of them appearing once. Material for sequencing was naive CD8+ T cells from PBMCs. The source is a man younger than 35 in good health. Some clones in this sample may be carry-over from other donors' samples. The CDR3 runs from the conserved cysteine through the conserved F or W. A D gene is named only where the DNA matches it firmly. Where a row states a size, it is once, few, many or the class of an expanded clone; other rows omit it.

NA	TRBJ1-1	TRBV6-6	11	NA	TGTGCCAGCTACAGGCCCACTGAAGCTTTCTTT	CASYRPTEAFF
TRBD2	TRBJ2-7	TRBV11-2	17	NA	TGTGCCAGCAGCCTCAGGACTAGCGGGAGGGCCTATTACGAGCAGTACTTC	CASSLRTSGRAYYEQYF
TRBD1	TRBJ1-5	TRBV27	14	few	TGTGCCAGCAGGGTACAGGGGGGCAATCAGCCCCAGCATTTT	CASRVQGGNQPQHF
NA	TRBJ2-1	TRBV18	16	once	TGTGCCAGCTCAGCGGTGTATTATAGCTCCTACAATGAGCAGTTCTTC	CASSAVYYSSYNEQFF
NA	TRBJ2-7	TRBV11-1	14	NA	TGTGCCAGCAGCCACCTGGGCCGTGACGACGAGCAGTACTTC	CASSHLGRDDEQYF
TRBD1	TRBJ1-2	TRBV10-3	16	NA	TGTGCCATCAGTGAATCCCGGGACAGGGGCGTCTATGGCTACACCTTC	CAISESRDRGVYGYTF
TRBD2	TRBJ2-1	TRBV28	16	NA	TGTGCCAGCAGTCCTCTAGCGGGAACGATCTACAATGAGCAGTTCTTC	CASSPLAGTIYNEQFF
NA	TRBJ1-1	TRBV5-6	16	NA	TGTGCCAGCAGCTTAAGGTGGGGGCAGGCCAGAGATGAAGCTTTCTTT	CASSLRWGQARDEAFF
NA	TRBJ2-7	TRBV5-5	13	NA	TGTGCCAGCAGCTTGACAGTCACCTACGAGCAGTACTTC	CASSLTVTYEQYF
NA	TRBJ2-1	TRBV9	14	NA	TGTGCCAGCAGCGTAGGCAGGGGGGGATATGAGCAGTTCTTC	CASSVGRGGYEQFF
TRBD1	TRBJ2-5	TRBV27	13	NA	TGTGCCAGCAGATCAACAGGGGAAGAGACCCAGTACTTC	CASRSTGEETQYF
NA	TRBJ2-1	TRBV6-5	11	NA	TGTGCCAGCAGTTCGAACAATGAGCAGTTCTTC	CASSSNNEQFF
TRBD2	TRBJ2-1	TRBV11-1	16	NA	TGTGCCAGCAGCTCGCGGACTAGCGGGAGGGAAAATGAGCAGTTCTTC	CASSSRTSGRENEQFF
NA	TRBJ1-1	TRBV7-2	12	few	TGTGCCAGCAGACTCGGGGGCACTGAAGCTTTCTTT	CASRLGGTEAFF
NA	TRBJ1-5	TRBV9	15	NA	TGTGCCAGCAGCGAGACGGATTCCCTGAATCAGCCCCAGCATTTT	CASSETDSLNQPQHF
NA	TRBJ2-7	TRBV27	13	NA	TGTGCCAGCAGTTTCGGGCGGATTTACGAGCAGTACTTC	CASSFGRIYEQYF
NA	TRBJ2-5	TRBV19	15	once	TGTGCCAGTAGTATATTGGCGGGGTACGGCGAGACCCAGTACTTC	CASSILAGYGETQYF